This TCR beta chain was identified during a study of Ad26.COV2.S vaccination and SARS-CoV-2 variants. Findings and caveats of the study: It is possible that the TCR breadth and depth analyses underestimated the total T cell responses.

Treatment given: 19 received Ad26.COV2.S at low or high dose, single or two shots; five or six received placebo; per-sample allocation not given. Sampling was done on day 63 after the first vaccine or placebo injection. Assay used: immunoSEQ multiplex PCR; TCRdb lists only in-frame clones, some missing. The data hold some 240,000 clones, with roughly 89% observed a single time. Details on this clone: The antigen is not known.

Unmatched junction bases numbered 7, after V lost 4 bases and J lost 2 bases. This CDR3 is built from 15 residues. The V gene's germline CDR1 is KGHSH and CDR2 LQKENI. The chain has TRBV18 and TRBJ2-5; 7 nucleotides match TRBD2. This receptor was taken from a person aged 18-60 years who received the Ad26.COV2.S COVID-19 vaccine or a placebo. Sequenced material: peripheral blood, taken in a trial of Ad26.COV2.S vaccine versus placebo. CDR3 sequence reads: CASSRRELLQETQYF. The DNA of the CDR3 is TGTGCCAGCTCACGGCGGGAGCTGCTACAAGAGACCCAGTACTTC.